This T cell receptor beta chain was captured in a study of post-analysis software for immune sequencing data. Study at large: The study covered relapsing-remitting, secondary progressive and progressive-relapsing courses of multiple sclerosis.

Findings and limits, study-wide: Multiple sclerosis patients showed significantly lower normalized Chao1 diversity than controls did. With F measure, samples from one preparation batch clustered together strongly. Patients carried roughly five TRBV segments more frequently than controls did, and TRBV5-6, TRBV5-1 and TRBV20-1 were among them.

CDR3 length: 17 amino acids. Germline assignment: CDR1 SGHRS and CDR2 YFSETQ. V shed 4 bases and J shed 2 bases, with 21 bases lying between them. About this clonotype: Its target is not known.

Unique molecular identifiers featured in each of the TCR beta cDNA libraries. T cells, roughly 1 to 10 million of them, yielded roughly 550,000 cDNA molecules. TCRdb processed the PCR reads anew with MiXCR; each CDR3 protein has one entry. Of hundreds of thousands of distinct CDR3 sequences in the sample, 55% to 70% were seen once. The J gene is TRBJ2-5, the V gene TRBV5-1; either TRBD1 or TRBD2 may fit D (5 bases each). This sequence originates from a girl aged 2 to 10 with multiple sclerosis. The sequencing sample was made of blood. Here the CDR3 reads CASSPTVGMGDQETQYF. The CDR3 DNA sequence: TGCGCCAGCAGCCCCACGGTCGGTATGGGGGATCAAGAGACCCAGTACTTC. The full variable domain, its missing parts supplied by reference TRBV5-1 and TRBJ2-5, is KAGVTQTPRYLIKTRGQQVTLSCSPISGHRSVSWYQQTPGQGLQFLFEYFSETQRNKGNFPGRFSGRQFSNSRSEMNVSTLELGDSALYLCASSPTVGMGDQETQYFGPGTRLLVL.